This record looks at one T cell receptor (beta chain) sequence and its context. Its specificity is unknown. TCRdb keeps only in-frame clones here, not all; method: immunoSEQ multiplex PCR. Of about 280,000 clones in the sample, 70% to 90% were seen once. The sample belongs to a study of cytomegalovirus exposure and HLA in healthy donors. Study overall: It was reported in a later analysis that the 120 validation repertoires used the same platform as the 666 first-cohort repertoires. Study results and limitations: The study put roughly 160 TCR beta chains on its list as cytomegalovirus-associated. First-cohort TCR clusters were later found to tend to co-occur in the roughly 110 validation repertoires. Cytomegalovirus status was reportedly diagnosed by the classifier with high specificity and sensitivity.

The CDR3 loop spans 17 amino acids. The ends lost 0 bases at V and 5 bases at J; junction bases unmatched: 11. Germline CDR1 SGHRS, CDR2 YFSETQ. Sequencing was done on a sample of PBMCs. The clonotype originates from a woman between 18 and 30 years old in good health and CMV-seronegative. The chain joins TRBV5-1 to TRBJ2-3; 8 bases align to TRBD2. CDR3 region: CASSLGLAGVQEDTQYF. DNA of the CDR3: TGCGCCAGCAGCTTGGGTCTAGCGGGTGTTCAGGAAGATACGCAGTATTTT.